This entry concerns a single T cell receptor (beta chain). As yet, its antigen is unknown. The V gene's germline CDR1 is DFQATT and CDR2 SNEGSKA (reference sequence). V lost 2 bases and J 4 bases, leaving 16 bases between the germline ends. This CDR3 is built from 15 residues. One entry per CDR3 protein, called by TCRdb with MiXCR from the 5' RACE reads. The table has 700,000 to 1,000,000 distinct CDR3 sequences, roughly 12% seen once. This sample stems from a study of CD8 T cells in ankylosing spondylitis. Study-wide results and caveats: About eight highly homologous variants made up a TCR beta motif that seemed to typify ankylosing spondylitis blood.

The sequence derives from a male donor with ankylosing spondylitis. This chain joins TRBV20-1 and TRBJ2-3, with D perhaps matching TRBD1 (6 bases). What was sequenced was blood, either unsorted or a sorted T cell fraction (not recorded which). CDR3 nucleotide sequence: TGCAGTGCTAGATCTCCGGGACATACGTCAGATACGCAGTATTTT. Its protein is CSARSPGHTSDTQYF.